Included here is one TCR beta chain sequence, with context. Its antigen is currently unknown. The data belong to a study of early T cells in non-severe SARS-CoV-2 infection. Overall study findings and caveats: Matching against VDJdb likely underestimated virus-specific expansions, favoring anti-spike CD8.

The V end was cut by 8 bases, the J end by 3 bases, with 11 bases between. Germline CDR1 is MNHNY and CDR2 is SVGAGI (reference sequence). This CDR3 spans 12 amino acids. TCRdb redid the calling of the 5' RACE reads with MiXCR, one entry per CDR3 protein. This table holds some 77,000 distinct CDR3 sequences, around 5% found once. This sequence joins TRBV6-6 and TRBJ2-7; D remains unclear. The specimen comprised whole blood, sampled at baseline. The clonotype was recovered from an adult who was a healthcare worker with PCR-confirmed SARS-CoV-2 infection or an uninfected control (not recorded which). The CDR3 loop reads CASGVGSYEQYF. CDR3 in DNA: TGTGCCAGCGGGGTGGGAAGCTACGAGCAGTACTTC.